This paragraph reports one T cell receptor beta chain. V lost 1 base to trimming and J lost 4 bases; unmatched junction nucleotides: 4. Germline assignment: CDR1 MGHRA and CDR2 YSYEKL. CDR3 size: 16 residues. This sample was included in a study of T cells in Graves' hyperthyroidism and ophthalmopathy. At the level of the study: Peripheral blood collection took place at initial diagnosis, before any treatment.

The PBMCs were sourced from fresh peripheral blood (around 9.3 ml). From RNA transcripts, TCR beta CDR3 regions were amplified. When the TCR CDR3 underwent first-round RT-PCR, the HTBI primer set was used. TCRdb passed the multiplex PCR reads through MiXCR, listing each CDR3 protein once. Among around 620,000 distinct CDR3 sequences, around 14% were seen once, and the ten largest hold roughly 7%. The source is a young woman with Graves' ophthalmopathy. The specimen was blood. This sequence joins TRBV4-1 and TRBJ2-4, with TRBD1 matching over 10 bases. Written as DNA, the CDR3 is TGCGCCAGCAGCCAAGTGCCGGGACAGGGGAAAAACATTCAGTACTTC. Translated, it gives CASSQVPGQGKNIQYF.